This T cell receptor (beta chain) appears in the sequencing data of a study of blood T cell repertoires in COVID-19. The overall study: The United States, Italy and Spain were the sources of the acute and convalescent COVID-19 samples. T cells, B-cell-depleted T cells, or PBMCs provided the cDNA or gDNA that served as material.

Profiling relied on immunoSEQ multiplex PCR, and the TCRdb table lists in-frame clones only, not all of them. The sample has fewer than 200,000 clones, around 85% seen once. The CDR3 extends over 13 amino acids. Germline CDR1 is KGHSH and CDR2 is LQKENI. V shed 2 bases and J shed 8 bases, with 12 bases lying between them. The sequencing input was peripheral blood. The rearrangement uses TRBV18 and TRBJ1-2, with D unresolved. The receptor's source is a woman between 55 and 75 years old with acute or convalescent COVID-19. CDR3 in DNA: TGTGCCAGCTCACCAATAACTGAAACCGGCTACACCTTC. This translates into CASSPITETGYTF.